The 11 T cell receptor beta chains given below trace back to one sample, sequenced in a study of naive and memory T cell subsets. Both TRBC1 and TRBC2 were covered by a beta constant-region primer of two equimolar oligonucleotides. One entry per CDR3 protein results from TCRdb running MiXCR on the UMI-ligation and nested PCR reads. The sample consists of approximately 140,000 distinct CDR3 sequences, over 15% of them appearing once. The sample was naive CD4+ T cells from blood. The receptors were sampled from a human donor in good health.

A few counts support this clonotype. CDR3 DNA sequence: TGTGCCAGCAGTTTTCCGGGACAGGGTTACGAGCAGTACTTC. This gives the protein CASSFPGQGYEQYF. V is TRBV5-4 and J is TRBJ2-7, with 9 bases matching TRBD1. Germline trimming cut 5 bases from V and 4 bases from J; bases unmatched to any gene: 7. This CDR3 has 14 amino acids. Looked up from germline, CDR1 is SGHNT and CDR2 is YYREEE (reference sequence).

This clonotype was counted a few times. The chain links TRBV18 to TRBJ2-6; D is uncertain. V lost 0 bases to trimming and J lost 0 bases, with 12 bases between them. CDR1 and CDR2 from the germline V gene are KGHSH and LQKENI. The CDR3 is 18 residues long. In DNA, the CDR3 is TGTGCCAGCTCACCACCAGGAGCAACCGTCTCTGGGGCCAACGTCCTGACTTTC. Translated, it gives CASSPPGATVSGANVLTF.

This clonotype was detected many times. Here the CDR3 reads CASSQGGETQYF. CDR3 sequence (DNA): TGCGCCAGCAGCCAAGGGGGGGAGACCCAGTACTTC. The rearrangement uses TRBV4-1 and TRBJ2-5; either TRBD1 or TRBD2 may supply D (5 bases each). CDR1 is MGHRA, CDR2 YSYEKL, per germline. The length of the CDR3 is 12 residues. The ends were cut back, 1 base at V and 5 bases at J, with 5 bases in the middle.

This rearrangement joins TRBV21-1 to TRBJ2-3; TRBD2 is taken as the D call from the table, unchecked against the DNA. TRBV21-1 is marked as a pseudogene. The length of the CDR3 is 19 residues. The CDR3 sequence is CAGTNLAWGLAVSTDTQYF. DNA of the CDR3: TGTGCCGGAACGAACCTAGCGTGGGGACTAGCGGTGAGCACAGATACGCAGTATTTT.

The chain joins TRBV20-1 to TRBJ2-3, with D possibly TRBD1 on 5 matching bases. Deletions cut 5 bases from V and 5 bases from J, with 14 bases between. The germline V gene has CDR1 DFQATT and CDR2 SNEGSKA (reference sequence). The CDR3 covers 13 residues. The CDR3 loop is CSARFRVGDTQYF. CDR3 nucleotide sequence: TGCAGTGCTCGGTTCAGGGTAGGAGATACGCAGTATTTT.

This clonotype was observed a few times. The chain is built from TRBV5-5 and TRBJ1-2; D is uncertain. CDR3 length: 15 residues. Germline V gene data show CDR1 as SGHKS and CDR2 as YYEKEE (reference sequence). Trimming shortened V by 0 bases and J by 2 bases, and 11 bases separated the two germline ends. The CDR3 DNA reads TGTGCCAGCAGCTTGGCCCTGGCAGGAAACTATGGCTACACCTTC. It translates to CASSLALAGNYGYTF.

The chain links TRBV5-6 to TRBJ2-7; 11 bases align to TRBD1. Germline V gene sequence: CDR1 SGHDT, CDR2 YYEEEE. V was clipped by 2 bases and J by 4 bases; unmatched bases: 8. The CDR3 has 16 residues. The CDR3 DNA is TGTGCCAGCAGCTTCCTCACCGGACAGGGGGCTTACGAGCAGTACTTC. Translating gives CASSFLTGQGAYEQYF.

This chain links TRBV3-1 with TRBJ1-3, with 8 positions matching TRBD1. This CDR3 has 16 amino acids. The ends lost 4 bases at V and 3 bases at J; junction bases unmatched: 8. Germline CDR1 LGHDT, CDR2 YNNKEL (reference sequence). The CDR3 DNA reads TGTGCCAGCAGCCCGAGACAGGGGAATTTTGGAAACACCATATATTTT. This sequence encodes CASSPRQGNFGNTIYF.

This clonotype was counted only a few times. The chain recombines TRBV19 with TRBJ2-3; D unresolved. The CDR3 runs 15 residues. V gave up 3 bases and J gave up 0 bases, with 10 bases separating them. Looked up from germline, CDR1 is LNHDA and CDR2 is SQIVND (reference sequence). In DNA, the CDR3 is TGTGCCAGTAGTATCTTGGTGTCTAGCACAGATACGCAGTATTTT. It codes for CASSILVSSTDTQYF.

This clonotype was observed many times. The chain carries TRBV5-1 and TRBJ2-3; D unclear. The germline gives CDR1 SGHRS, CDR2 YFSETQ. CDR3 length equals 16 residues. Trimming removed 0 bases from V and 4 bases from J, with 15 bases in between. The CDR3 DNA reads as TGCGCCAGCAGCTTGGTATCTCTCTACGGCGCAGATACGCAGTATTTT. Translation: CASSLVSLYGADTQYF.

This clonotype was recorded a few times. DNA of the CDR3: TGCGCCAGCAGCTTAGGGGACAGGGATCACGAGCAGTACTTC. Amino acids: CASSLGDRDHEQYF. The chain couples TRBV5-1 to TRBJ2-7; 9 bases match TRBD1. With 2 bases clipped from V and 5 bases from J, the junction kept 5 bases outside the gene matches. CDR1 and CDR2 from the germline V gene are SGHRS and YFSETQ. This CDR3 spans 14 amino acids.